Presented here are 25 T cell receptor beta chains from one specimen sequenced in a study of glioma-infiltrating T cells. TCR alpha and beta CDR3 regions were amplified from RNA using iRepertoire nested multiplex PCR. TCRdb processed the multiplex PCR reads anew with MiXCR; each CDR3 protein has one entry. The sample has around 390,000 distinct CDR3 sequences; roughly two fifths are singletons. What was sequenced was glioma tissue, nonneoplastic brain tissue, or PBMCs (not recorded which). All receptors derive from a human donor with low-grade glioma or glioblastoma, undergoing nonglioma brain surgery, or in good health (not recorded which).

This clonotype showed up just a few times. The chain combines TRBV7-6 with TRBJ1-5, with 8 bases matching TRBD1. J lost 3 bases, V lost 5 bases, and 15 bases had no gene match. Germline-derived CDR1 and CDR2 are SGHVS and FNYEAQ. There are 18 residues in the CDR3. This CDR3 reads CASSPEAGGGLTNQPQHF. The CDR3 nucleotides read TGTGCCAGCAGCCCAGAGGCAGGGGGCGGTCTTACCAATCAGCCCCAGCATTTT.

The chain has TRBV7-2 and TRBJ2-1, with a possible D match to TRBD1 (6 bases). Looked up from germline, CDR1 is SGHTA and CDR2 is FQGNSA. CDR3 length: 16 residues. The V and J ends lost 4 bases and 1 base respectively, with 14 bases between them. As DNA, the CDR3 is TGTGCCAGCAGCTCCGACCTGGGGGCGTCCTACAATGAGCAGTTCTTC. It translates to CASSSDLGASYNEQFF.

The table lists this clonotype with many counts. This chain uses TRBV6-1 with TRBJ2-5; the D is unclear. V dropped 6 bases and J dropped 1 base, with 12 bases sitting between them. The CDR3 is 14 residues long. Germline loops: CDR1 MNHNS, CDR2 SASEGT. The chain's CDR3 is CASSLGRIQETQYF. The CDR3 DNA sequence: TGTGCCAGCAGCCTCGGACGGATCCAAGAGACCCAGTACTTC.

This clonotype was observed a single time. CDR3 residues: CASSHPPYLSSYNEQFF. The CDR3 DNA follows: TGTGCCAGCAGCCACCCCCCCTACCTGAGCTCCTACAATGAGCAGTTCTTC. V is TRBV2 and J is TRBJ2-1; D uncertain. Trimming removed 6 bases at V and 0 bases at J, with 18 bases between. The CDR3 consists of 17 residues. In germline, CDR1 is SNHLY, CDR2 FYNNEI.

This clonotype occurred a few times. The V call is TRBV2, the J call TRBJ2-3, with unresolved D. CDR3 size: 16 residues. Germline V CDR1 and CDR2: SNHLY, FYNNEI. Between the trimmed V and J ends, which lost 1 base and 3 bases, there was a span of 14 bases. The CDR3 loop is CASSEEGVSLTDTQYF. The DNA of the CDR3 is TGTGCCAGCAGTGAAGAAGGAGTCTCATTGACAGATACGCAGTATTTT.

V usage is TRBV20-1 and J usage is TRBJ2-7; possibly TRBD1 for D (7 bases). V dropped 5 bases and J dropped 5 bases, with 22 bases sitting between them. The CDR3 runs 15 residues. CDR1 is DFQATT, CDR2 SNEGSKA, per germline (reference sequence). In DNA, the CDR3 is TGCAGTGCTCCCTACTGGAGGGGGCGGATTGACGAGCAGTACTTC. It translates to CSAPYWRGRIDEQYF.

The chain recombines TRBV28 with TRBJ2-5; 8 nucleotides agree with TRBD1. The CDR3 is 18 amino acids. Germline V lookup: CDR1 MDHEN, CDR2 SYDVKM. The ends lost 2 bases at V and 2 bases at J; junction bases unmatched: 13. CDR3: CASSLGVRDRTIQETQYF. Written as DNA, the CDR3 is TGTGCCAGCAGTTTAGGGGTTCGGGACAGGACAATTCAAGAGACCCAGTACTTC.

This clonotype was picked up a small number of times. V usage is TRBV4-3 and J usage is TRBJ2-7, with 7 nucleotides matching TRBD1. This CDR3 is 15 amino acids long. The V segment lost 6 bases and the J segment 2 bases; nucleotides outside the gene matches: 10. Germline V lookup: CDR1 LGHNA, CDR2 YSLEER. The CDR3 DNA is TGCGCCAGCAGACCCGACAGGGAAGAAACCTACGAGCAGTACTTC. Its translation: CASRPDREETYEQYF.

The genes are TRBV5-1 and TRBJ1-1; possibly TRBD1 for D (5 bases). The CDR3 totals 14 residues. Per the germline V gene, CDR1 is SGHRS and CDR2 is YFSETQ. Trimming pared 0 bases from V and 1 base from J, leaving 7 bases between. CDR3 nucleotide sequence: TGCGCCAGCAGCTTGGGGGACGCGAACACTGAAGCTTTCTTT. Amino acids: CASSLGDANTEAFF.

This clonotype has at least ten counts. The rearrangement uses TRBV12-3 or TRBV12-4 and TRBJ1-1; 8 nucleotides match TRBD1. V lost 5 bases to trimming and J lost 3 bases; unmatched junction nucleotides: 5. The CDR3 is 14 amino acids. The CDR3 nucleotides read TGTGCCAGCAGTCTCAGGGGGCGAGACACTGAAGCTTTCTTT. This sequence encodes CASSLRGRDTEAFF.

This clonotype was seen a handful of times. The J gene is TRBJ2-3, the V gene TRBV28; D remains unclear. CDR3 length equals 16 residues. With 6 bases removed from V and 1 base from J, the gap between germline ends came to 17 bases. Germline CDR1 MDHEN, CDR2 SYDVKM. In nucleotides, the CDR3 is TGTGCCAGCAGCCGAAGCCGGGCCCGGGGCACAGATACGCAGTATTTT. Amino acids: CASSRSRARGTDTQYF.

This clonotype was observed a few times. This rearrangement joins TRBV28 to TRBJ1-1; TRBD1 agrees at 9 bases. Germline loops: CDR1 MDHEN, CDR2 SYDVKM. The junction had 15 bases not matched to a gene; V was cut back by 4 bases and J by 6 bases. This CDR3 has 17 amino acids. The CDR3 loop is CASSSTGTGSYLSEAFF. The CDR3 coding sequence is TGTGCCAGCAGTTCAACCGGGACAGGGTCTTACCTATCTGAAGCTTTCTTT.

A word on this clonotype: It may be a read error: a sequence one base away is much more abundant. The rearrangement joins TRBV27 to TRBJ2-5, with 8 positions matching TRBD2. V dropped 5 bases and J dropped 4; count of bases not matched to a gene: 6. The germline CDR1 and CDR2 sequences are MNHEY and SMNVEV (reference sequence). The CDR3 runs to 14 residues. The CDR3 coding sequence is TGTGCCAGCAGTAAATCGGCGGGAGGAGAGACCCAGTACTTC. This sequence encodes CASSKSAGGETQYF.

The chain combines TRBV3-1 with TRBJ1-1; D not certain. Germline V gene lookup returns CDR1 LGHDT and CDR2 YNNKEL (reference sequence). There are 13 residues in the CDR3. V lost 5 bases to trimming and J lost 6 bases, with 13 bases between them. CDR3 residues: CASSKGPSPEAFF. Here the CDR3 DNA reads TGTGCCAGCAGCAAGGGCCCGAGCCCTGAAGCTTTCTTT.

This chain connects TRBV3-1 to TRBJ2-3; 8 bases fit TRBD2. The CDR3 is 17 residues long. Germline V gene data show CDR1 as LGHDT and CDR2 as YNNKEL (reference sequence). Trimming removed 4 bases from V and 3 bases from J; junction bases left unmatched: 12. The CDR3 is CASSPRERSGRTDTQYF. The DNA of the CDR3 is TGTGCCAGCAGCCCAAGGGAGAGAAGCGGGAGAACAGATACGCAGTATTTT.

This clonotype was seen a handful of times. The chain links TRBV4-2 to TRBJ2-3; D remains unclear. Trimming cost V 0 bases and J 2 bases, with 12 bases left between them. This CDR3 is 16 amino acids long. Germline CDR1 is LGHNA and CDR2 is YNFKEQ. The CDR3 here is CASSQDGRIYTDTQYF. The CDR3 nucleotides read TGTGCCAGCAGCCAAGACGGCAGGATATACACAGATACGCAGTATTTT.

The V call is TRBV2, the J call TRBJ1-1; 9 bases match TRBD1. Germline trimming cut 8 bases from V and 5 bases from J; bases unmatched to any gene: 6. The CDR3 extends over 13 amino acids. Per the germline V gene, CDR1 is SNHLY and CDR2 is FYNNEI. DNA of the CDR3: TGTGCCAGCCAACGGACAGGGGTTACTGAAGCTTTCTTT. The encoded protein is CASQRTGVTEAFF.

In this sample, this clonotype turned up a few times. CDR3 sequence: CASAGGDEQYF. The CDR3 DNA follows: TGTGCCAGCGCGGGGGGAGACGAGCAGTACTTC. The chain joins TRBV6-1 to TRBJ2-7; 8 bases are a match to TRBD2. Germline CDR1 reads MNHNS; CDR2 reads SASEGT. The CDR3 is 11 residues long. Losses at the gene ends were 8 bases for V and 5 bases for J; bases not matched to a gene: 2.

This clonotype came up once. This chain links TRBV27 with TRBJ1-1, with D possibly TRBD1 on 5 matching bases. Germline V gene sequence: CDR1 MNHEY, CDR2 SMNVEV (reference sequence). The CDR3 is 16 amino acids. V was shortened by 2 bases and J by 1 base, with 14 bases between the two germline ends. As DNA, the CDR3 is TGTGCCAGCAGTTTACTCCCCCAGGGCCCGAACACTGAAGCTTTCTTT. Translating it yields CASSLLPQGPNTEAFF.

Comment on this clonotype: A junction boundary mismatches the germline segment, possibly from a read error. The V and J genes are TRBV20-1 and TRBJ2-3; tentatively, D is TRBD1 (6 bases). Germline V gene data show CDR1 as DFQATT and CDR2 as SNEGSKA (reference sequence). This CDR3 has 15 residues. The CDR3 sequence: CSAFQGQPRTDTQYF. In nucleotides, the CDR3 is TGCAGTGCTTTCCAGGGACAACCACGCACAGACACGCAGTATTTT.

This clonotype was recorded at least ten times. The chain recombines TRBV6-2 or TRBV6-3 with TRBJ1-1; D unclear. Germline values: CDR1 MNHEY, CDR2 SVGEGT. This CDR3 is built from 12 residues. V gave up 6 bases and J gave up 3 bases, with 8 bases separating them. Here the CDR3 DNA reads TGTGCCAGCAGGGACCACGACACTGAAGCTTTCTTT. It codes for CASRDHDTEAFF.

The V gene is TRBV6-2 or TRBV6-3, the J gene TRBJ1-2, with D perhaps matching TRBD1 (6 bases). The germline V and J ends were trimmed by 7 bases and 4 bases, with 13 bases remaining between them. This CDR3 is 13 amino acids long. Germline CDR1 reads MNHEY; CDR2 reads SVGEGT. The CDR3 loop reads CASTNRAAYGYTF. Written as DNA, the CDR3 is TGTGCCAGCACCAACAGGGCTGCCTATGGCTACACCTTC.

The rearrangement joins TRBV12-3 or TRBV12-4 to TRBJ1-5, with 7 bases fitting TRBD1. V was pared by 7 bases and J by 6 bases, with 12 bases of the junction left unmatched. This CDR3 is 15 amino acids long. CDR3 in DNA: TGTGCCAGCAATCAAGGACAGGTCTCGTTTCAGCCCCAGCATTTT. Translating it yields CASNQGQVSFQPQHF.

To note about this clonotype: The junction differs from germline at one of its ends, possibly a read error. The chain combines TRBV7-9 with TRBJ2-3, with TRBD1 identical over 7 bases. The length of the CDR3 is 16 residues. Germline CDR1 and CDR2: SEHNR and FQNEAQ (reference sequence). The CDR3 DNA is TGTGCCAGCAGCTTTGAGAAAGGGGGCTGGGCAGATACGCAGTGTTTT. It yields the protein CASSFEKGGWADTQCF.

V gene TRBV7-9 combines with J gene TRBJ1-2, with 10 bases aligning to TRBD1. Germline loops: CDR1 SEHNR, CDR2 FQNEAQ (reference sequence). V lost 0 bases and J lost 3; bases outside the gene matches: 1. The length of the CDR3 is 15 residues. CDR3 region: CASSLAGTGDYGYTF. CDR3 sequence (DNA): TGTGCCAGCAGCTTAGCAGGGACAGGGGACTATGGCTACACCTTC.